One sample yielded the 23 T cell receptor beta chains listed below, sequenced in a study of OX40 agonist ivuxolimab in advanced cancers. Clones were sequenced by immunoSEQ multiplex PCR, and TCRdb holds only the in-frame ones, with some missing. The sample lists more than 80,000 clones, roughly nine tenths occurring once. The sequenced sample was CD4+ or CD8+ T cells sorted from blood, obtained in a trial of the OX40 agonist ivuxolimab. The source is an adult with an advanced solid tumor such as melanoma, head and neck, liver or kidney cancer.

The chain recombines TRBV28 with TRBJ1-5; TRBD1 matches at 9 bases. The CDR3 spans 19 residues. V trimming: 6 bases; J trimming: 1 base; junction bases outside the gene matches: 16. Germline CDR1 reads MDHEN; CDR2 reads SYDVKM. CDR3 region: CASSPGWEDGTGSNQPQHF. CDR3 bases: TGTGCCAGCAGCCCGGGTTGGGAAGACGGGACAGGGAGCAATCAGCCCCAGCATTTT.

The chain carries TRBV28 and TRBJ2-1, with D tentatively TRBD2 (5 bases). This CDR3 is built from 15 residues. CDR1 MDHEN and CDR2 SYDVKM come from the germline V gene. V was cut by 6 bases and J by 3 bases, with 15 bases left in between. The CDR3 DNA follows: TGTGCCAGCAGCATTACCACGGGGTTCTACAATGAGCAGTTCTTC. Translation: CASSITTGFYNEQFF.

A few counts support this clone. The identical CDR3 is also encoded by other nucleotide sequences in the sample. The chain is built from TRBV7-9 and TRBJ2-5, with D unclear. The CDR3 has 12 amino acids. The germline V gene encodes CDR1 SEHNR and CDR2 FQNEAQ (reference sequence). V lost 3 bases, J lost 2 bases, and 4 bases lay in between. This CDR3 reads CASSFIQETQYF. CDR3 bases: TGTGCCAGCAGCTTTATTCAAGAGACCCAGTACTTC.

The CDR3 is CASSLFNNEQFF. The CDR3 bases are TGTGCCAGCAGCTTGTTTAACAATGAGCAGTTCTTC. This rearrangement joins TRBV7-9 to TRBJ2-1; D uncertain. Germline CDR1 SEHNR, CDR2 FQNEAQ (reference sequence). The ends were cut back, 3 bases at V and 5 bases at J, with 5 bases in the middle. This CDR3 has 12 amino acids.

This clone was seen a single time. V and J are TRBV30 and TRBJ1-3, with D perhaps matching TRBD1 (5 bases). Trimming stripped 0 bases from V and 4 bases from J, with 7 bases between. Germline lookup yields CDR1 GTSNPN and CDR2 SVGIG (reference sequence). The CDR3 sequence is 13 residues long. The CDR3 spells CAWSVGGGNTIYF. The CDR3 DNA follows: TGTGCCTGGAGTGTCGGGGGGGGAAACACCATATATTTT.

The rearrangement links TRBV2 to TRBJ2-1; tentatively, D is TRBD2 (5 bases). V gave up 1 base and J gave up 4 bases, with 14 bases separating them. The CDR3 covers 16 residues. Germline CDR1 and CDR2: SNHLY and FYNNEI. The CDR3 loop is CASSEDPGTIYNEQFF. The CDR3 bases are TGTGCCAGCAGTGAAGACCCGGGAACAATTTACAATGAGCAGTTCTTC.

This sequence joins TRBV19 and TRBJ2-7; D unclear. The length of the CDR3 is 14 residues. CDR1 and CDR2 from the germline V gene are LNHDA and SQIVND (reference sequence). Trimming took off 0 bases at V and 5 bases at J, with 11 bases between the two ends. In DNA form, the CDR3 reads TGTGCCAGTAGTATAGAAGGTTACGGCCACGAGCAGTACTTC. Amino acid sequence: CASSIEGYGHEQYF.

The chain links TRBV6-1 to TRBJ2-1; unclear D gene. The CDR3 consists of 14 residues. Trimming stripped 3 bases from V and 2 bases from J, with 8 bases between. CDR1 and CDR2 (germline): MNHNS, SASEGT. CDR3 DNA: TGTGCCAGCAGTGATATGGTAGCCTACAATGAGCAGTTCTTC. This encodes CASSDMVAYNEQFF.

This chain joins TRBV5-1 and TRBJ2-3; 10 bases are a match to TRBD2. Germline V gene lookup returns CDR1 SGHRS and CDR2 YFSETQ. This CDR3 contains 15 residues. V dropped 5 bases and J dropped 2; count of bases not matched to a gene: 5. This CDR3 is CASRKLAGITDTQYF. The CDR3 coding sequence is TGCGCCAGCAGGAAACTAGCGGGAATCACAGATACGCAGTATTTT.

V gene TRBV4-1 combines with J gene TRBJ2-5; no firm D call. Germline assignment: CDR1 MGHRA and CDR2 YSYEKL. Deletions cut 3 bases from V and 0 bases from J, with 14 bases between. The CDR3 is 16 residues long. CDR3 bases: TGCGCCAGCAGCCATCCTGGGCGGCAGAACCAAGAGACCCAGTACTTC. Translation: CASSHPGRQNQETQYF.

The chain employs TRBV6-6 and TRBJ1-2; tentative D call: TRBD1 (6 bases). CDR3 length: 13 amino acids. Germline CDR1 is MNHNY and CDR2 is SVGAGI (reference sequence). V was cut by 2 bases and J by 8 bases, with 12 bases left in between. This CDR3 is CASSYRDRRGYTF. CDR3 nucleotides: TGTGCCAGCAGTTACAGAGACAGGCGAGGCTACACCTTC.

This chain links TRBV18 with TRBJ1-4; 12 bases line up with TRBD1. The length of the CDR3 is 17 residues. Trimming cost V 1 base and J 12 bases; bases outside gene matches: 12. Germline CDR1 KGHSH, CDR2 LQKENI. CDR3 amino acids: CASSPLIPGQGASELFF. CDR3 coding DNA: TGTGCCAGCTCACCACTTATCCCGGGACAGGGGGCCTCGGAACTGTTTTTT.

V is TRBV4-1 and J is TRBJ1-2; the D gene is possibly TRBD1 (5 bases). This CDR3 comprises 18 residues. V lost 7 bases to trimming and J lost 0 bases, with 24 bases between them. Germline-derived CDR1 and CDR2 are MGHRA and YSYEKL. In DNA form, the CDR3 reads TGCGCCAGCAACTCACCCCGGGACGGAGCGACCGCTAACTATGGCTACACCTTC. Translation: CASNSPRDGATANYGYTF.

The genes are TRBV19 and TRBJ2-6; D gene ambiguous. V was clipped by 8 bases and J by 0 bases, with 8 bases between them. Germline CDR1 is LNHDA and CDR2 is SQIVND (reference sequence). The CDR3 length is 14 residues. The CDR3 loop reads CASSWVSGANVLTF. CDR3 nucleotides: TGTGCCAGTTCTTGGGTCTCTGGGGCCAACGTCCTGACTTTC.

In this sample, this clone turned up once. The chain recombines TRBV11-2 with TRBJ2-7; D is possibly TRBD2 (5 bases). Germline-derived CDR1 and CDR2 are SGHAT and FQNNGV. The CDR3 sequence is 13 residues long. The V gene lost 1 base and the J gene lost 5 bases, with 9 bases spanning the gap. The CDR3 DNA sequence: TGTGCCAGCAGCTTAGTGGTAGCGCACGAGCAGTACTTC. Residues: CASSLVVAHEQYF.

The J gene is TRBJ1-4, the V gene TRBV7-9; D uncertain. Germline CDR1 and CDR2: SEHNR and FQNEAQ (reference sequence). The CDR3 is 14 residues long. V dropped 6 bases and J dropped 4 bases, with 12 bases sitting between them. CDR3 protein: CASSSGASNEKLFF. The CDR3 coding sequence is TGTGCCAGCAGTTCGGGAGCAAGTAATGAAAAACTGTTTTTT.

This clone was seen only once. The chain joins TRBV5-4 to TRBJ1-3; 9 bases match TRBD1. The CDR3 has 16 amino acids. Germline assignment: CDR1 SGHNT and CDR2 YYREEE (reference sequence). V gave up 4 bases and J gave up 1 base; unmatched junction bases: 6. CDR3 protein: CASSGGTGWSGNTIYF. The CDR3, as DNA: TGTGCCAGCAGCGGTGGGACAGGGTGGTCTGGAAACACCATATATTTT.

J is TRBJ1-6 and V is TRBV5-6; D not resolved. Germline values: CDR1 SGHDT, CDR2 YYEEEE. The CDR3 has 14 residues. Trimming took off 0 bases at V and 14 bases at J, with 15 bases between the two ends. CDR3 loop: CASSLARTDFTLHF. The CDR3 DNA follows: TGTGCCAGCAGCTTGGCCCGAACAGATTTCACCCTCCACTTT.

The chain joins TRBV6-5 to TRBJ2-5; tentative D call: TRBD1 (5 bases). The CDR3 covers 15 residues. The germline CDR1 and CDR2 sequences are MNHEY and SVGAGI. Trimming took off 6 bases at V and 5 bases at J, with 19 bases between the two ends. DNA of the CDR3: TGTGCCAGCAGCCTAGAGCAGGGTGTAGGCGAGACCCAGTACTTC. Its translation is CASSLEQGVGETQYF.

The chain recombines TRBV11-3 with TRBJ2-7; 8 nucleotides line up with TRBD1. Trimming removed 4 bases from V and 6 bases from J; junction bases left unmatched: 8. The CDR3 sequence is 14 residues long. CDR1 and CDR2 (germline): SGHNT, YENEEA. In DNA form, the CDR3 reads TGTGCCAGCAGCTCTCGGACAGGGCGGGGCGAGCAGTACTTC. Its translation: CASSSRTGRGEQYF.

The chain carries TRBV27 and TRBJ2-1; D gene unclear. This CDR3 has 12 residues. Looked up from germline, CDR1 is MNHEY and CDR2 is SMNVEV (reference sequence). V lost 8 bases to trimming and J lost 7 bases, with 12 bases between them. The CDR3, as DNA: TGTGCCAGCTACGAAACTGAGAATGAGCAGTTCTTC. This gives the protein CASYETENEQFF.

The gene calls are TRBV5-1 and TRBJ1-5; D may be TRBD1 (5 bases). The V end was cut by 0 bases, the J end by 8 bases, with 9 bases between. CDR1 is SGHRS, CDR2 YFSETQ, per germline. The CDR3 contains 13 residues. As DNA, the CDR3 is TGCGCCAGCAGCTTGGGCAGGGAGGAGCCCCAGCATTTT. The encoded protein is CASSLGREEPQHF.

The J gene is TRBJ2-3, the V gene TRBV5-1; TRBD1 aligns across 7 bases. Germline loops: CDR1 SGHRS, CDR2 YFSETQ. The CDR3 extends over 16 amino acids. Unmatched junction bases numbered 7, after V lost 2 bases and J lost 1 base. The CDR3 loop is CASSFEGAGGTDTQYF. CDR3 bases: TGCGCCAGCAGCTTCGAGGGGGCTGGAGGCACAGATACGCAGTATTTT. Looking up the rest from reference TRBV5-1 and TRBJ2-3 gives the full variable domain: KAGVTQTPRYLIKTRGQQVTLSCSPISGHRSVSWYQQTPGQGLQFLFEYFSETQRNKGNFPGRFSGRQFSNSRSEMNVSTLELGDSALYLCASSFEGAGGTDTQYFGPGTRLTVL.